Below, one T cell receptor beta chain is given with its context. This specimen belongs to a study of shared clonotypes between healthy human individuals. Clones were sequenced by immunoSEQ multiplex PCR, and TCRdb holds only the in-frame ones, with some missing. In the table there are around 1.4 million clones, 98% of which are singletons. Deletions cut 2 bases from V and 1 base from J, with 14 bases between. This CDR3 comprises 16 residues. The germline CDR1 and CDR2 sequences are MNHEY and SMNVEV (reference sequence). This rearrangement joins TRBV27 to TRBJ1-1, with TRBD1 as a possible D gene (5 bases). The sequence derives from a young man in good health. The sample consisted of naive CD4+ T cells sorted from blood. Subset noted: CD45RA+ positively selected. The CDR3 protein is CASSLRGANRNTEAFF. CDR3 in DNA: TGTGCCAGCAGTTTAAGGGGTGCGAATAGGAACACTGAAGCTTTCTTT.